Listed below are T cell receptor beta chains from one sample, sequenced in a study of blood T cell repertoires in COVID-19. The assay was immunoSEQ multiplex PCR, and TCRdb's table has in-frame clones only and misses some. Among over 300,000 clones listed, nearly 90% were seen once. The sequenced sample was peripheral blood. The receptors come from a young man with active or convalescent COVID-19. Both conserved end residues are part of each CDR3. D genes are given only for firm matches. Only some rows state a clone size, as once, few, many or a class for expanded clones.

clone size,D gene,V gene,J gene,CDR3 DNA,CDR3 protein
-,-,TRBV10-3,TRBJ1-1,TGTGCCCACGGATCAGGTACTGAAGCTTTCTTT,CAHGSGTEAFF
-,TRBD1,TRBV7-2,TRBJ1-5,TGTGCCAGCAGCTTAAGGGACAGGGTAGGTCAGCCCCAGCATTTT,CASSLRDRVGQPQHF
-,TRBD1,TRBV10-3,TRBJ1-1,TGTGCCATCAGTGAGGAAGAGCAGGGGGACCTGAACACTGAAGCTTTCTTT,CAISEEEQGDLNTEAFF
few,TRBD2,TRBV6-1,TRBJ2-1,TGTGCCAGCAGTGAAAGAGCGGGAAGCTACAATGAGCAGTTCTTC,CASSERAGSYNEQFF
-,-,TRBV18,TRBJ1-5,TGTGCCAGCTCACTTAACTGGGGCAGACAGCCCCAGCATTTT,CASSLNWGRQPQHF
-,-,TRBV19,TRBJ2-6,TGTGCCAGTAGTATAGGTACAGGTTCTGGGGCCAACGTGCTGACTTTC,CASSIGTGSGANVLTF
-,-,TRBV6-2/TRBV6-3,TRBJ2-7,TGTGCCAGCAGTTACGAGGCACTCTCCTACGAGCAGTACTTC,CASSYEALSYEQYF
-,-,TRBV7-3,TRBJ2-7,TGTGCCAGCAGCCCCGCAGGGAACTCCTACGAGCAGTACTTC,CASSPAGNSYEQYF
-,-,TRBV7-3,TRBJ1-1,TGTGCCAGCAGGGCAGGGGATAACACTGAAGCTTTCTTT,CASRAGDNTEAFF
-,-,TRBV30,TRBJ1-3,TGTGCCTGGAGTGCGCGTGGAGGCACTGGAAACACCATATATTTT,CAWSARGGTGNTIYF
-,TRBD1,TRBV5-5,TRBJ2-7,TGTGCCAGCAGCCTGGGACAGTTGAACGAATACGAGCAGTACTTC,CASSLGQLNEYEQYF
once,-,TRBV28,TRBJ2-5,TGTGCCAGCAGTAACAGGGTGGTGGGAGAGACCCAGTACTTC,CASSNRVVGETQYF
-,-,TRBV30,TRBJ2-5,TGTGCCTGGCTCGGGGAAGGTGTACTGGAGACCCAGTACTTC,CAWLGEGVLETQYF
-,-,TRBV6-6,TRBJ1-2,TGTGCCAGCAGTTACCCAGGGTTTGATGGCTACACCTTC,CASSYPGFDGYTF
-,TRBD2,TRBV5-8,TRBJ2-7,TGTGCCAGCAGCTCGGGACTAGCGGGGGTAGACGAGCAGTACTTC,CASSSGLAGVDEQYF
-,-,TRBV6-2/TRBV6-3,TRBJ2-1,TGTGCCAGCAGTTACTTCAGAAACTCCTACAATGAGCAGTTCTTC,CASSYFRNSYNEQFF
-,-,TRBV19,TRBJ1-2,TGTGCCAGTGGTTTGCGCGGGTCCGGCTATGGCTACACCTTC,CASGLRGSGYGYTF
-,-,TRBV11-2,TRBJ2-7,TGTGCCAGCAGCTTAGGTCTTGTCTCCTACGAGCAGTACTTC,CASSLGLVSYEQYF
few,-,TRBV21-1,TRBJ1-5,TGTGCCAGCATCCCATTCGGCCTCAAAGAGGACAATCAGCCCCAGCATTTT,CASIPFGLKEDNQPQHF
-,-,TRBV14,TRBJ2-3,TGTGCCAGCAGCCAGGGACTTTTAATAGCGGCAGATACGCAGTATTTT,CASSQGLLIAADTQYF
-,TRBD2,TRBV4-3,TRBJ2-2,TGCGCCAGCAGCCTGTTCTGGAGGGAGGGCCTCGGCACCGGGGAGCTGTTTTTT,CASSLFWREGLGTGELFF
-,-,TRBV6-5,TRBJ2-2,TGTGCCAGCAGCCCCTTTGAGGCCGGGGAGCTGTTTTTT,CASSPFEAGELFF
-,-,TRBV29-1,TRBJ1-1,TGCAGTCTTGATCGGGGAGCGAACACTGAAGCTTTCTTT,CSLDRGANTEAFF
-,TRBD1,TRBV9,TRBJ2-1,TGTGCCAGCAGCAGACAGGGGGCTAGCGATGAGCAGTTCTTC,CASSRQGASDEQFF
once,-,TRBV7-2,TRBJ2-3,TGTGCCAGCAACCGAGCAGATACGCAGTATTTT,CASNRADTQYF
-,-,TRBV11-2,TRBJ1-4,TGTGCCAGCAGCCCCTTTAGGGGTTGGGAAAAACTGTTTTTT,CASSPFRGWEKLFF
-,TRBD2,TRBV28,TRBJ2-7,TGTGCCAGCAGCCCAGCACGACTAGCGGTTTTCGAGCAGTACTTC,CASSPARLAVFEQYF
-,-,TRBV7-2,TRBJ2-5,TGTGCCAGCAGCTTATTCGACAGTCGAGAGACCCAGTACTTC,CASSLFDSRETQYF
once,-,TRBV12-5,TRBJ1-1,TGTGCTAGTGGTTTAGGGCAGGGAAGCGCCGCAAACACTGAAGCTTTCTTT,CASGLGQGSAANTEAFF
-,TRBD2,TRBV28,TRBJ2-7,TGTGCCAGCAGACCTGGACTAGCGTCCAACTACGAGCAGTACTTC,CASRPGLASNYEQYF
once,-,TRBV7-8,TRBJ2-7,TGTGCCAGCAGCCCCAGTCCCTCCTACGAGCAGTACTTC,CASSPSPSYEQYF
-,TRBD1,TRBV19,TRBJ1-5,TGTGCCAGTAGTATGGGAACAGGGGTTGGTCAGCCCCAGCATTTT,CASSMGTGVGQPQHF
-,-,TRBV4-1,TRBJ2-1,TGCGCCAGCACCAAGGAGGTAGCGGCTGTCAATGAGCAGTTCTTC,CASTKEVAAVNEQFF
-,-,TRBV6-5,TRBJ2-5,TGTGCCAGCAGTCAACTTCGCGAGACCCAGTACTTC,CASSQLRETQYF
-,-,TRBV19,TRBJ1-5,TGTGCCAGTAGTATGGGCGGGAAGGATGGTATTCGCCGTAGCAATCAGCCCCAGCATTTT,CASSMGGKDGIRRSNQPQHF
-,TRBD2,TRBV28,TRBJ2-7,TGTGCCAGCAGTTTTTGGACTAGCGGGAGTTTCTACGAGCAGTACTTC,CASSFWTSGSFYEQYF
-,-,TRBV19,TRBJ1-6,TGTGCCAGTAGCCCCACAAGCTCCTATAATTCACCCCTCCACTTT,CASSPTSSYNSPLHF
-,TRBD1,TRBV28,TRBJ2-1,TGTGCCAGCAGCCGACAGGGGGCCGACGACAATGAGCAGTTCTTC,CASSRQGADDNEQFF
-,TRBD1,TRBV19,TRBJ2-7,TGTGCCAGTTCGGGACAGCAAACCTACGAGCAGTACTTC,CASSGQQTYEQYF
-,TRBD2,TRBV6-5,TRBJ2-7,TGTGCCAGCAGTCTTGGGGGGGGCTCCTACGAGCAGTACTTC,CASSLGGGSYEQYF
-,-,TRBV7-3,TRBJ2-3,TGTGCCAGCAGCTTACGGAGCTCCCCAGATACGCAGTATTTT,CASSLRSSPDTQYF
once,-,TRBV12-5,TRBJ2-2,TGTGCTAGTGGTATTATCCTCGGGCGGGACTTGAACACCGGGGAGCTGTTTTTT,CASGIILGRDLNTGELFF
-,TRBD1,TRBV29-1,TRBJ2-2,TGCAGCGTCGTGACAGGGTCGACGGGGGAGCTGTTTTTT,CSVVTGSTGELFF
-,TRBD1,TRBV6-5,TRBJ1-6,TGTGCCAGCAGTTACTCCGCCCAGGGGGGCGGTTCACCCCTCCACTTT,CASSYSAQGGGSPLHF
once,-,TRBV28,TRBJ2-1,TGTGCCAGCAGTTTCGTCGATGAGCAGTTCTTC,CASSFVDEQFF